These T cell receptor beta chains were read from a single sample in a study of T-cell reconstitution after alpha-beta-depleted transplantation in children. TCRdb redid the calling of the PCR reads with MiXCR, one entry per CDR3 protein. The profile shows about 600,000 distinct CDR3 sequences, 10% to 15% of them singletons. The sequencing here drew on PBMCs, mostly from graft donor cells, taken 360 days after TCRalphabeta/CD19-depleted stem cell transplant. The receptors were gathered from a male patient aged 10-17 years who had a stem cell transplant for acute myeloid leukemia, so the T cells may come from the graft donor. CDR3s include the opening cysteine and the closing phenylalanine or tryptophan. D genes are given only for firm matches. The listing skips clone size in some rows; elsewhere it reads once, few, many or a size class.

abundance: -
j_gene: TRBJ2-1
v_gene: TRBV2
d_gene: -
CDR3nt: TGTGCCAGCACTGAGGGCTTAATCAATGAGCAGTTCTTC
CDR3aa: CASTEGLINEQFF

abundance: few
j_gene: TRBJ2-1
v_gene: TRBV28
d_gene: TRBD2
CDR3nt: TGTGCCAGCAGACCTAGGGGACTAGCGGGAGCCTACAATGAGCAGTTCTTC
CDR3aa: CASRPRGLAGAYNEQFF

abundance: few
j_gene: TRBJ2-1
v_gene: TRBV28
d_gene: TRBD2
CDR3nt: TGTGCCAGCAGAAGGCGGGAGTACAATGAGCAGTTCTTC
CDR3aa: CASRRREYNEQFF

abundance: -
j_gene: TRBJ1-2
v_gene: TRBV5-1
d_gene: -
CDR3nt: TGCGCCAGCAGCGGAGACAGCATCTATGGCTACACCTTC
CDR3aa: CASSGDSIYGYTF

abundance: many
j_gene: TRBJ2-7
v_gene: TRBV2
d_gene: TRBD2
CDR3nt: TGTGCCAGCAGTGGGACTAGCGGGATGCCCTACGAGCAGTACTTC
CDR3aa: CASSGTSGMPYEQYF

abundance: few
j_gene: TRBJ2-4
v_gene: TRBV29-1
d_gene: TRBD2
CDR3nt: TGCAGCGTTGAACGACTAGCGCCCGGCCAGTACTTC
CDR3aa: CSVERLAPGQYF

abundance: -
j_gene: TRBJ1-2
v_gene: TRBV29-1
d_gene: -
CDR3nt: TGCAGCGTTGCCCGCGGTGGAGAAGCTAACTATGGCTACACCTTC
CDR3aa: CSVARGGEANYGYTF

abundance: -
j_gene: TRBJ2-7
v_gene: TRBV5-1
d_gene: TRBD2
CDR3nt: TGCGCCAGCAGCGCCGGGACTAGCGGGAGAGGGAACTACGAGCAGTACTTC
CDR3aa: CASSAGTSGRGNYEQYF

abundance: few
j_gene: TRBJ2-3
v_gene: TRBV14
d_gene: TRBD2
CDR3nt: TGTGCCAGCAGCCAAGGAAGGCTAGCGGGAGTAGATACGCAGTATTTT
CDR3aa: CASSQGRLAGVDTQYF

abundance: many
j_gene: TRBJ2-3
v_gene: TRBV6-1
d_gene: -
CDR3nt: TGTGCCAGCAGCGCCTGGGACCTTTCCATTGCTACGCAGTATTTT
CDR3aa: CASSAWDLSIATQYF

abundance: many
j_gene: TRBJ2-2
v_gene: TRBV5-1
d_gene: TRBD2
CDR3nt: TGCGCCAGCAGCTATGGACTAGCGGACACCGGGGAGCTGTTTTTT
CDR3aa: CASSYGLADTGELFF

abundance: many
j_gene: TRBJ1-1
v_gene: TRBV6-6
d_gene: -
CDR3nt: TGTGCCAGCAAAGGCACTGAAGCTTTCTTT
CDR3aa: CASKGTEAFF

abundance: -
j_gene: TRBJ2-1
v_gene: TRBV4-2
d_gene: -
CDR3nt: TGTGCCAGCAGCCAAGATTGGAATTGGGTGCGGGACGCTACCTACAATGAGCAGTTCTTC
CDR3aa: CASSQDWNWVRDATYNEQFF

abundance: -
j_gene: TRBJ2-1
v_gene: TRBV5-1
d_gene: -
CDR3nt: TGCGCCAGCAGCCCTAATGCCCTGGGGTCCCTCAATGAGCAGTTCTTC
CDR3aa: CASSPNALGSLNEQFF

abundance: few
j_gene: TRBJ2-3
v_gene: TRBV13
d_gene: TRBD2
CDR3nt: TGTGCCAGCAGCTTAGCACTAGCGGGAGTCTCTATGGATACGCAGTATTTT
CDR3aa: CASSLALAGVSMDTQYF

abundance: few
j_gene: TRBJ2-7
v_gene: TRBV7-9
d_gene: TRBD1
CDR3nt: TGTGCCAGCAGTCTCGAACTTTGGACAGGGAGATGGGACGAGCAGTACTTC
CDR3aa: CASSLELWTGRWDEQYF

abundance: few
j_gene: TRBJ2-5
v_gene: TRBV6-2/TRBV6-3
d_gene: -
CDR3nt: TGTGCCAGCAGTTACAGGCTAGCGCTCAAGGAGACCCAGTACTTC
CDR3aa: CASSYRLALKETQYF

abundance: many
j_gene: TRBJ1-5
v_gene: TRBV28
d_gene: TRBD1
CDR3nt: TGTGCCAGCAGTGAGACAGGGGTAAGCAATCAGCCCCAGCATTTT
CDR3aa: CASSETGVSNQPQHF

abundance: -
j_gene: TRBJ2-5
v_gene: TRBV20-1
d_gene: TRBD1
CDR3nt: TGCAGTGCTAGAGATCACGGGACAGGGTGGGAGACCCAGTACTTC
CDR3aa: CSARDHGTGWETQYF

abundance: -
j_gene: TRBJ2-7
v_gene: TRBV29-1
d_gene: -
CDR3nt: TGCAGCGTTGAATCGACCGTCTTGGCGGACGAGCAGTACTTC
CDR3aa: CSVESTVLADEQYF

abundance: -
j_gene: TRBJ2-5
v_gene: TRBV15
d_gene: TRBD2
CDR3nt: TGTGCCACCAGCAGAAAAGCGGGAGGGCGGGAGACCCAGTACTTC
CDR3aa: CATSRKAGGRETQYF

abundance: -
j_gene: TRBJ2-1
v_gene: TRBV30
d_gene: -
CDR3nt: TGTGCCTGGAGTTGGGAGGTAGAGCAGTTCTTC
CDR3aa: CAWSWEVEQFF

abundance: -
j_gene: TRBJ2-1
v_gene: TRBV24-1
d_gene: -
CDR3nt: TGTGCCACCAGTGATTTGGAAGGTGCTTTTGGCAATGAGCAGTTCTTC
CDR3aa: CATSDLEGAFGNEQFF

abundance: many
j_gene: TRBJ2-3
v_gene: TRBV5-1
d_gene: -
CDR3nt: TGCGCCAGCAGCTATGCATCAGATACGCAGTATTTT
CDR3aa: CASSYASDTQYF

abundance: few
j_gene: TRBJ2-2
v_gene: TRBV7-7
d_gene: -
CDR3nt: TGTGCTAGCAGCTTAGGAGGGACAGACTTCGGGGAGCTGTTTTTT
CDR3aa: CASSLGGTDFGELFF

abundance: -
j_gene: TRBJ2-7
v_gene: TRBV12-3/TRBV12-4
d_gene: TRBD1
CDR3nt: TGTGCCAGCAGTCCATGGGACAGTAGACCCTACGAGCAGTACTTC
CDR3aa: CASSPWDSRPYEQYF

abundance: once
j_gene: TRBJ1-1
v_gene: TRBV10-3
d_gene: TRBD1
CDR3nt: TGTGCCATCAGTAAACAGGGGGCAGGCGGCACTGAAGCTTTCTTT
CDR3aa: CAISKQGAGGTEAFF

abundance: few
j_gene: TRBJ2-7
v_gene: TRBV5-7
d_gene: TRBD2
CDR3nt: TGTGCCAGCACCCTTCGGACTAGCGGAAAGACCTACGAGCAGTACTTC
CDR3aa: CASTLRTSGKTYEQYF

abundance: few
j_gene: TRBJ2-1
v_gene: TRBV15
d_gene: TRBD2
CDR3nt: TGTGCCACCAGCAGAGCGATAGCGGGGGGTGGAATCTACAATGAGCAGTTCTTC
CDR3aa: CATSRAIAGGGIYNEQFF